This T cell receptor beta chain is drawn from a study of cytomegalovirus exposure and HLA in healthy donors. Study results and limitations: Association of a missense DCLRE1C variant with TCR beta V- and J-gene trimming was reported in a later analysis. Cytomegalovirus association was assigned to about 150 TCR beta chains. In an earlier analysis, productive rearrangement rates for most beta V segments clustered near 87% or 30%. Roughly uniform sequencing depth across donors was assumed, possibly incorrectly.

Regarding this clone: Its antigen is as yet unknown.

Both 60 Vbeta primers and 13 Jbeta primers went into the PCR. Measured with immunoSEQ multiplex PCR; TCRdb has only the in-frame clones, and not every one. Of over 110,000 clones in the sample, around three quarters were seen once. Between the trimmed V and J ends, which lost 3 bases and 4 bases, there was a span of 9 bases. Germline V lookup: CDR1 LNHDA, CDR2 SQIVND (reference sequence). This CDR3 has 13 residues. This sequence joins TRBV19 and TRBJ1-1; TRBD1 might be the D (5 bases). This TCR was sampled from a man aged 18 to 30 in good health and CMV-seronegative. Sequences were obtained from PBMCs. CDR3 region: CASSMTGGTEAFF. In nucleotides, the CDR3 is TGTGCCAGTAGTATGACCGGGGGCACTGAAGCTTTCTTT.